This T cell receptor (beta chain) was sequenced for a study of CD8 T cells in Susac syndrome. It was with random hexamers that 0.5 to 1 ug RNA was reverse transcribed. TCRdb fed the immunoSEQ multiplex PCR reads into MiXCR, producing one record per CDR3 protein. The sample records 100,000 to 150,000 distinct CDR3 sequences, around 94% being singletons. The controls, all healthy donors, were matched for age and sex. The CDR3 spans 12 residues. The V and J ends lost 8 bases and 10 bases, in that order; junction bases with no gene match: 10. The germline V gene encodes CDR1 SQVTM and CDR2 ANQGSEA. The sequenced sample was CD4+ T cells from PBMCs. The rearrangement uses TRBV29-1 and TRBJ1-2; TRBD1 aligns across 10 bases. This clonotype originated in a human donor in good health. CDR3 loop: CSSDRGFQDYTF. DNA of the CDR3: TGCAGCTCGGACAGGGGGTTCCAGGACTACACCTTC.